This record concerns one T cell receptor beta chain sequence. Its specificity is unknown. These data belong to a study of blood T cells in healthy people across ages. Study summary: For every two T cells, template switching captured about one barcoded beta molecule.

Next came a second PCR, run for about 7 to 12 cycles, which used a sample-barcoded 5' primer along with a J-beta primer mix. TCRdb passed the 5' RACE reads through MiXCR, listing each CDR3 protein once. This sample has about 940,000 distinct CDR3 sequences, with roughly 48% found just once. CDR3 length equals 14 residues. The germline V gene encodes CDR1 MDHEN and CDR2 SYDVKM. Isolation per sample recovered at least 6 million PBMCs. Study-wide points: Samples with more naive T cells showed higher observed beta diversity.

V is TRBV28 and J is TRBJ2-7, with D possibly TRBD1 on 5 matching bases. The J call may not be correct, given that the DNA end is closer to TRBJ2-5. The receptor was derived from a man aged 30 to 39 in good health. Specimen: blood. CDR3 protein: CASTSQGLRETQYF. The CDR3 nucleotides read TGTGCCAGCACTTCCCAGGGATTGAGGGAGACCCAGTACTTC.